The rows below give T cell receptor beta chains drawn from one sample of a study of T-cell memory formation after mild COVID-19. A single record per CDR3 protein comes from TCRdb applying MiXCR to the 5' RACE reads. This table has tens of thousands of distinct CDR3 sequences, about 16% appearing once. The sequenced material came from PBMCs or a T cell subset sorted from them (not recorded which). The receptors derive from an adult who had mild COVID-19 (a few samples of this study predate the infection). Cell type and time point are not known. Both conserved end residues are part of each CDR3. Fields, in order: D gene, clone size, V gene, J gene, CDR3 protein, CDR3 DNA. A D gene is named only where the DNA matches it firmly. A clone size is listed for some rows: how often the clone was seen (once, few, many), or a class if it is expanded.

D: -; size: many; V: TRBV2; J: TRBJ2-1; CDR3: CASSEAPYNEQFF; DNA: TGTGCCAGCAGTGAAGCGCCATACAATGAGCAGTTCTTC
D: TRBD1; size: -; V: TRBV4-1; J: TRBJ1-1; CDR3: CASSARDRGSDTEAFF; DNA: TGCGCCAGCAGCGCCCGGGACAGGGGTTCGGACACTGAAGCTTTCTTT
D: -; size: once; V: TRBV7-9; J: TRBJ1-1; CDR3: CASSLAQNTEAFF; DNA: TGTGCCAGCAGCTTAGCACAGAACACTGAAGCTTTCTTT
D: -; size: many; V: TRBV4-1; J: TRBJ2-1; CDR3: CASSQVGREQFF; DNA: TGCGCCAGCAGCCAAGTGGGTCGGGAGCAGTTCTTC
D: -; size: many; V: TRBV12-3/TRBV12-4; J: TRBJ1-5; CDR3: CASSLEAGASNQPQHF; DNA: TGTGCCAGCAGTTTAGAGGCAGGGGCGTCGAATCAGCCCCAGCATTTT
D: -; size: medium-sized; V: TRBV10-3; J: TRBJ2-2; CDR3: CAISARADTGELFF; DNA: TGTGCCATCAGTGCCAGGGCGGACACCGGGGAGCTGTTTTTT
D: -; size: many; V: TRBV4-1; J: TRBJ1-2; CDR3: CASSQAVRSGGYTF; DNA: TGCGCCAGCAGCCAAGCGGTGAGGTCTGGTGGCTACACCTTC
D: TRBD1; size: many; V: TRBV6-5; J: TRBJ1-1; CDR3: CASSSHRGNTEAFF; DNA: TGTGCCAGCAGTTCCCACAGGGGGAACACTGAAGCTTTCTTT
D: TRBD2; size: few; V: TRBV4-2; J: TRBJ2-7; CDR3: CASSQGLASTYEQYF; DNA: TGTGCCAGCAGCCAGGGACTAGCGTCGACCTACGAGCAGTACTTC
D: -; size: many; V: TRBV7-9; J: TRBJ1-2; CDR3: CASSQRGGSGYTF; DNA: TGTGCCAGCAGCCAACGTGGTGGTTCTGGCTACACCTTC
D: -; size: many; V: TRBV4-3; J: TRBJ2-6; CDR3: CASSQDTLYSTANVLTF; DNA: TGCGCCAGCAGCCAGGACACACTGTATTCAACGGCCAACGTCCTGACTTTC
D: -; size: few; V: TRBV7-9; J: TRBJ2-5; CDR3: CASSFGTNQETQYF; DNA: TGTGCCAGCAGCTTCGGGACAAACCAAGAGACCCAGTACTTC
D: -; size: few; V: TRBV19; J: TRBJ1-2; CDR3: CASIPRFETYGYTF; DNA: TGTGCCAGTATTCCCCGCTTTGAGACCTATGGCTACACCTTC
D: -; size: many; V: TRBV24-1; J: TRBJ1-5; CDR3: CATSDGGIRGFNQPQHF; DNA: TGTGCCACCAGTGACGGTGGGATCAGGGGTTTTAATCAGCCCCAGCATTTT
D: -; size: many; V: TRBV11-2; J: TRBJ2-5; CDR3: CASSLDFLPQYF; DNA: TGTGCCAGCAGCTTAGATTTTTTGCCCCAGTACTTC
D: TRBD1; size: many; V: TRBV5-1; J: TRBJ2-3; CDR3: CASSPAGTVGTDTQYF; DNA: TGCGCCAGCAGCCCCGCCGGGACAGTCGGCACAGATACGCAGTATTTT
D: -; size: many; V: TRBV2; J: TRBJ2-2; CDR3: CASGSRGVGELFF; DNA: TGTGCCAGCGGGAGCCGGGGAGTCGGGGAGCTGTTTTTT